This T cell receptor (beta chain) is drawn from a study of blood T cell repertoires in COVID-19. Study-level background: The United States, Italy and Spain supplied acute and convalescent COVID-19 samples. T cells, B-cell-depleted T cells, or PBMCs supplied cDNA or gDNA.

Recruitment covered 20 to 25 US areas and drew participants whose ages spanned about 18 to 100 years. TCRdb's table, derived via immunoSEQ multiplex PCR, lists solely in-frame clones and lacks some. The top ten clones hold 0.97% of a sample with approximately 360,000 clones, approximately 87% of them seen once. Germline V lookup: CDR1 SGHTA, CDR2 FQGNSA. This CDR3 region has 16 residues. V lost 3 bases and J lost 6; bases outside the gene matches: 8. The sequenced sample consisted of PBMCs or T cells enriched from blood (not recorded which). This sequence originates from a woman aged 30 to 39 with acute COVID-19. This chain joins TRBV7-2 and TRBJ1-6; 7 bases are shared with TRBD1. As DNA, the CDR3 is TGTGCCAGCAGCTTCAAATCCGGGACAGCTAATTCACCCCTCCACTTT. The encoded protein is CASSFKSGTANSPLHF.